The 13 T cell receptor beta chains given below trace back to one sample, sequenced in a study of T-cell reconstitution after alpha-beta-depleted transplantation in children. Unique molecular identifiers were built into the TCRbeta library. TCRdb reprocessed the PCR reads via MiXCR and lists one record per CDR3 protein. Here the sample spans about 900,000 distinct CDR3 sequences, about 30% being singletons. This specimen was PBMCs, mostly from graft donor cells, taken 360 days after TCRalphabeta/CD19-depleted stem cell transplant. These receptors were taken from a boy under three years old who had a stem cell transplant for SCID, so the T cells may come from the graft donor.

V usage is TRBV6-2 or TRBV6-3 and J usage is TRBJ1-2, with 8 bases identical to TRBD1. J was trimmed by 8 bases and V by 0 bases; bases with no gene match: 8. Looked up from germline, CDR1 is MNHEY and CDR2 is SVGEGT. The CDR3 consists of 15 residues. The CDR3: CASSYSRQGPAGYTF. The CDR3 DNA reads TGTGCCAGCAGTTACTCGAGACAGGGGCCGGCCGGCTACACCTTC.

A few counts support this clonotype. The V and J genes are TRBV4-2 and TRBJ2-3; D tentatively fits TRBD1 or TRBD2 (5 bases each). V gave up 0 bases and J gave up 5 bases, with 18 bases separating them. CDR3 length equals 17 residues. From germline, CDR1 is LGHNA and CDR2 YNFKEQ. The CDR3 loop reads CASSQDDGTLVVDTQYF. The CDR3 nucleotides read TGTGCCAGCAGCCAAGATGATGGGACCTTGGTCGTAGATACGCAGTATTTT.

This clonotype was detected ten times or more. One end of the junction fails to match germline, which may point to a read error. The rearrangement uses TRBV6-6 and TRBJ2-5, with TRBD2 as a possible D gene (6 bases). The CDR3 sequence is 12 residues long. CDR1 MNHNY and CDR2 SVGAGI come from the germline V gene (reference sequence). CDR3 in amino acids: CASSYGRETQYF. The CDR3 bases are TGCGCCAGCAGTTATGGGAGGGAGACCCAGTACTTC.

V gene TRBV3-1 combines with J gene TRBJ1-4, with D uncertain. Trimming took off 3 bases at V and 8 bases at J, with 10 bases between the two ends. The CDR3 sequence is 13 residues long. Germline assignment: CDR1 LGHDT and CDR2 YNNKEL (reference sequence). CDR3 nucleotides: TGTGCCAGCAGCCATCTGGAGGACGAAAAACTGTTTTTT. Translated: CASSHLEDEKLFF.

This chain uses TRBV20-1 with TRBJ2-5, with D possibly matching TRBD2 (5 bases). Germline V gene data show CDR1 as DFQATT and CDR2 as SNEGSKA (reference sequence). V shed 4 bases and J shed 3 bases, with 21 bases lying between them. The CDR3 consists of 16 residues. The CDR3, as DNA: TGCAGTGCTACAGGCACGTATGAGGAAGCGGAAGAGACCCAGTACTTC. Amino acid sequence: CSATGTYEEAEETQYF.

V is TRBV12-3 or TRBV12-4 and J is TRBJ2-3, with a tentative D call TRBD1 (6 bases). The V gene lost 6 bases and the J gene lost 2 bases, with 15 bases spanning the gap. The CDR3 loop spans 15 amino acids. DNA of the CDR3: TGTGCCAGCAGCCTCCCACAGGGTCTCACAGATACGCAGTATTTT. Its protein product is CASSLPQGLTDTQYF.

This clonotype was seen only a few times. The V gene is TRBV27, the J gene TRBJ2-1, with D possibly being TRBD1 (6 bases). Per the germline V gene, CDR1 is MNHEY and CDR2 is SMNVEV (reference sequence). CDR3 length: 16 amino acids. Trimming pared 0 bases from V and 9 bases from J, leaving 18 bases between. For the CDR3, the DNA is TGTGCCAGCAGTTTATCGGTGCGGGCACAGGGCAGTGAGCAGTTCTTC. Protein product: CASSLSVRAQGSEQFF.

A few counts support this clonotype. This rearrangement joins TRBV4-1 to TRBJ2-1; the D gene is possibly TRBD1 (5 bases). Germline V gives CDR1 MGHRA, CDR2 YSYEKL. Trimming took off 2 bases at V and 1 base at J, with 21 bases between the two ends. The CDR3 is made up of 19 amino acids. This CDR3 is CASSQRPPETAISYNEQFF. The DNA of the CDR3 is TGCGCCAGCAGCCAACGTCCCCCTGAGACAGCAATTTCCTACAATGAGCAGTTCTTC.

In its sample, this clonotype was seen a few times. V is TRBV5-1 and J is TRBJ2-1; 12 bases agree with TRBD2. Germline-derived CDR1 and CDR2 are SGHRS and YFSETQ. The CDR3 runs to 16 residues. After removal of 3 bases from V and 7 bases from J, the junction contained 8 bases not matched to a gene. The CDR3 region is CASSSDGLAGKNEQFF. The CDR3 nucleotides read TGCGCCAGCAGCTCAGACGGACTAGCGGGGAAGAATGAGCAGTTCTTC.

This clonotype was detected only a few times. DNA of the CDR3: TGCAGTGCTAGAGGCGACAGGGGGCGTCAGCCCCAGCATTTT. This encodes CSARGDRGRQPQHF. The chain recombines TRBV20-1 with TRBJ1-5, with 10 nucleotides matching TRBD1. The CDR3 is 14 residues long. Germline V gene data show CDR1 as DFQATT and CDR2 as SNEGSKA (reference sequence). The J segment lost 6 bases and the V segment lost 1 base, leaving 3 bases of the junction unmatched.

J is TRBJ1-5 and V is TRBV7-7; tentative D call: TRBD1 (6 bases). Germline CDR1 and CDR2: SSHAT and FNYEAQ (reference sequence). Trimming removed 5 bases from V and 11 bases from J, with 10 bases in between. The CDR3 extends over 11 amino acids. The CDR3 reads CASSPRGAQHF. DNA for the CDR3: TGTGCCAGCAGCCCCAGGGGCGCCCAGCATTTT.

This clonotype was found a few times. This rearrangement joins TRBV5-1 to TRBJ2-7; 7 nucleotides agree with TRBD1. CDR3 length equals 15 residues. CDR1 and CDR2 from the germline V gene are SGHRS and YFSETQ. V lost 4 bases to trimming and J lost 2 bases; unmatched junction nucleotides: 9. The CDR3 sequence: CASSPSRDSTYEQYF. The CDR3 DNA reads TGCGCCAGCAGCCCATCCAGGGACAGTACCTACGAGCAGTACTTC. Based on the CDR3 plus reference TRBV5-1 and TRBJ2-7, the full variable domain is KAGVTQTPRYLIKTRGQQVTLSCSPISGHRSVSWYQQTPGQGLQFLFEYFSETQRNKGNFPGRFSGRQFSNSRSEMNVSTLELGDSALYLCASSPSRDSTYEQYFGPGTRLTVT.

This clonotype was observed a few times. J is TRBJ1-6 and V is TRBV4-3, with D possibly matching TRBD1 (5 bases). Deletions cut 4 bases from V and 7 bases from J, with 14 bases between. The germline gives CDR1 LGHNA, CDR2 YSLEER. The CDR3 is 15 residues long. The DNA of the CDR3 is TGCGCCAGCAGCCGGTACCGGGACGGGAATTCACCCCTCCACTTT. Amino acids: CASSRYRDGNSPLHF.